The source of this T cell receptor (beta chain) is a study of molecular identifiers for immune sequencing clone quantification. Each CDR3 protein gets one entry after TCRdb re-called the PCR reads with MiXCR. The sample yields about 8,300 distinct CDR3 sequences, roughly 33% seen once. Between about 18,000 and 1,000,000 sorted cells, with 10%, 30% or 50% RNA, yielded naive CD8 libraries. Trimming took off 7 bases at V and 4 bases at J, with 13 bases between the two ends. The CDR3 covers 13 residues. Germline V lookup: CDR1 WSHSY, CDR2 SAAADI. As to this clonotype: Its matching antigen is unknown.

Study-wide results and caveats: Researchers reportedly could pick up spiked Jurkat TCR RNA from one cell mixed into one million naive cells.

This sequence was found in a human donor in good health. Some libraries in this study had Jurkat cell RNA spiked in. Sequenced sample: naive CD8+ T cells from blood, with Jurkat cell RNA spiked in. Subset here: FACS-sorted CD8+CD4-CCR7+CD45RA+ naive T cells. The chain couples TRBV10-2 to TRBJ1-1, with D perhaps TRBD1 (6 bases). The CDR3: CASIRGAGTEAFF. In DNA form, the CDR3 reads TGCGCCAGCATTCGGGGGGCCGGCACTGAAGCTTTCTTT.